This T cell receptor beta chain was captured by sequencing in a study of shared clonotypes between healthy human individuals. Across the whole study: CD4 naive cells filled three plates per donor, CD4 memory three, CD8 naive two and CD8 memory one.

V was clipped by 5 bases and J by 7 bases; unmatched bases: 17. Germline assignment: CDR1 SGHVS and CDR2 FQNEAQ. CDR3 length: 17 amino acids. Some clones are missing from TCRdb's copy, which holds only in-frame ones; the method was immunoSEQ multiplex PCR. The sample yields approximately 2,200,000 clones, about 92% seen once. CD8 cells classed as naive were CD45RO-negative and positively selected for CCR7, excluding terminally differentiated effector memory CD45RA+ cells. Healthy adults negative for HIV, lacking recent acute infections or vaccinations, served as donors. Turning to this clone: Its antigen is currently unknown.

Study outcomes and limitations: Among the subsets, naive ones generally showed larger estimated richness than memory ones. Unshared clonotypes carried lower generation probabilities than those common to all four donors.

Sequencing was done on a sample of naive CD8+ T cells from PBMCs. V usage is TRBV7-8 and J usage is TRBJ2-1; the match to TRBD1 covers 7 bases. This sequence was found in a man younger than 30 in good health. Some clones in this sample may be carry-over from other donors' samples. CDR3 sequence (DNA): TGTGCCAGCAGCGCCAGACAGGGTTGGGGACGTATTAATGAGCAGTTCTTC. Its protein is CASSARQGWGRINEQFF.